This T cell receptor beta chain was sequenced during a study of blood T cells in healthy people across ages. Then a second PCR, running about 6 to 11 cycles, was carried out with a sample-barcoded 5' primer and a J-beta primer mix. TCRdb processed the 5' RACE reads anew with MiXCR; each CDR3 protein has one entry. Seen here are approximately 1.5 million distinct CDR3 sequences, about 35% observed once, and the top ten hold over 9%. Study-level findings and limits: As naive T cell percentage varied, TCR beta diversity correlated strongly with it. Per million T cells, TCR beta diversity dropped roughly linearly as age increased.

On this clonotype: Its target is unknown.

V was clipped by 6 bases and J by 8 bases, with 16 bases between them. Germline CDR1 reads SQVTM; CDR2 reads ANQGSEA. This CDR3 is built from 12 residues. Researchers collected 9 to 10 milliliters of peripheral blood from every single donor. The source material was blood. The gene calls are TRBV29-1 and TRBJ1-2, with D possibly TRBD1 on 5 matching bases. This TCR derives from a woman in her 30s in good health. CDR3: CSVQKGPPGYTF. DNA for the CDR3: TGCAGCGTACAAAAGGGGCCCCCCGGCTACACCTTC.